Below, 2 T cell receptor beta chains from the same sample are listed, as sequenced in a study of shared clonotypes between healthy human individuals. Clones were read by immunoSEQ multiplex PCR, and TCRdb kept only the in-frame ones, dropping some. Seen here are 2 million to 3 million clones, over 85% observed once, and the top ten hold 0.36%. The specimen sequenced was naive CD4+ T cells from PBMCs. Subset defined: CD45RA+ positively selected. Receptors were obtained from a man between 18 and 29 years old in good health. Some clones in this sample may be carry-over from other donors' samples.

This clone appeared once. The chain has TRBV9 and TRBJ2-1, with 7 bases lining up with TRBD2. This CDR3 is built from 15 residues. Germline V gene lookup returns CDR1 SGDLS and CDR2 YYNGEE. V was clipped by 5 bases and J by 0 bases; unmatched bases: 5. CDR3 residues: CASSALAHSYNEQFF. CDR3 coding DNA: TGTGCCAGCAGTGCACTAGCGCACTCCTACAATGAGCAGTTCTTC.

In regard to this clone: Distinct nucleotide sequences in the sample also encode this CDR3. This chain connects TRBV6-4 to TRBJ2-3; D is ambiguous. The germline V and J ends were trimmed by 3 bases and 1 base, with 5 bases remaining between them. The germline V gene has CDR1 MRHNA and CDR2 SNTAGT. CDR3 length: 13 amino acids. This CDR3 is CASSDQGTDTQYF. CDR3 sequence (DNA): TGTGCCAGCAGTGATCAAGGCACAGATACGCAGTATTTT.